The next 28 T cell receptor beta chains were all read from a single sample in a study of blood T cell repertoires in COVID-19. Profiled with immunoSEQ multiplex PCR; TCRdb holds only in-frame clones, not every one. The table has approximately 94,000 clones, 88% seen once. The sequenced sample consisted of peripheral blood. The receptor set was obtained from a woman of 80 years or more with active COVID-19.

DNA of the CDR3: TGTGCCAGCAGCTACCGTGAGGACACTGAAGCTTTCTTT. As protein: CASSYREDTEAFF. This rearrangement joins TRBV12-3 or TRBV12-4 to TRBJ1-1; D is unclear. The V end lost 6 bases, the J end lost 3 bases, and 11 bases lay between the germline ends. CDR3 length: 13 amino acids.

This chain links TRBV7-9 with TRBJ2-1; 11 positions agree with TRBD2. CDR1 and CDR2 from the germline V gene are SEHNR and FQNEAQ (reference sequence). Trimming cost V 4 bases and J 9 bases; bases outside gene matches: 11. The CDR3 has 16 residues. CDR3 bases: TGTGCCAGCAGCTCCCTAGCGGGAGGACGGTATAGTGAGCAGTTCTTC. Its translation: CASSSLAGGRYSEQFF.

The V and J genes are TRBV3-1 (or the pseudogene TRBV3-2) and TRBJ1-4, with unresolved D. The CDR3 spans 14 residues. Germline V lookup: CDR1 LGHDT, CDR2 YNNKEL (reference sequence). Between the trimmed V and J ends, which lost 1 base and 7 bases, there was a span of 10 bases. CDR3: CASSQARGSEKLFF. The CDR3 DNA follows: TGTGCCAGCAGCCAAGCCCGGGGTTCTGAAAAACTGTTTTTT.

The gene calls are TRBV7-2 and TRBJ2-3; maybe TRBD2 (5 bases). The CDR3 covers 17 residues. V shed 5 bases and J shed 3 bases, with 21 bases lying between them. Germline assignment: CDR1 SGHTA and CDR2 FQGNSA. CDR3 sequence: CASSKGLEGQTTDTQYF. CDR3 bases: TGTGCCAGCAGCAAGGGATTAGAGGGCCAAACGACAGATACGCAGTATTTT.

The CDR3 DNA reads TGTGCCAGCAGTCAGCTACAGGGGGCAGGACAGCCCCAGCATTTT. Translating gives CASSQLQGAGQPQHF. The gene calls are TRBV6-2 or TRBV6-3 and TRBJ1-5; 9 nucleotides agree with TRBD1. The CDR3 has 15 residues. The germline gives CDR1 MNHEY, CDR2 SVGEGT. The V and J ends lost 5 bases and 7 bases, in that order; junction bases with no gene match: 9.

This rearrangement joins TRBV7-8 to TRBJ2-3; 8 bases match TRBD2. The CDR3 has 16 amino acids. J lost 6 bases, V lost 1 base, and 9 bases had no gene match. Germline loops: CDR1 SGHVS, CDR2 FQNEAQ. CDR3 sequence reads: CASSLDIAGTSDTQYF. DNA of the CDR3: TGTGCCAGCAGCTTAGACATAGCGGGAACATCGGATACGCAGTATTTT.

The V call is TRBV28, the J call TRBJ1-2; no clear D gene. This CDR3 contains 13 residues. Germline loops: CDR1 MDHEN, CDR2 SYDVKM. The V gene lost 7 bases and the J gene lost 4 bases, with 13 bases spanning the gap. The CDR3: CASTPSAVYGYTF. CDR3 sequence (DNA): TGTGCCAGCACCCCATCGGCGGTCTATGGCTACACCTTC.

The chain is built from TRBV15 and TRBJ1-4; 8 bases align to TRBD1. Trimming at V came to 5 bases and at J to 3 bases, leaving 5 bases not matched to a gene. Per germline, CDR1 LNHNV and CDR2 YYDKDF (reference sequence). The CDR3 spans 15 residues. The CDR3, as DNA: TGTGCCACCAGCCAGGGGGCAGGGGCTAATGAAAAACTGTTTTTT. Translated: CATSQGAGANEKLFF. Together with reference TRBV15 and TRBJ1-4, the CDR3 gives the full variable domain: DAMVIQNPRYQVTQFGKPVTLSCSQTLNHNVMYWYQQKSSQAPKLLFHYYDKDFNNEADTPDNFQSRRPNTSFCFLDIRSPGLGDTAMYLCATSQGAGANEKLFFGSGTQLSVL.

The rearrangement uses TRBV27 and TRBJ2-7, with a tentative D call TRBD2 (6 bases). V was pared by 0 bases and J by 3 bases, with 15 bases between. The CDR3 consists of 16 residues. Germline assignment: CDR1 MNHEY and CDR2 SMNVEV (reference sequence). The CDR3 DNA follows: TGTGCCAGCAGTTTATCGGGGGACTTTAAAATCTACGAGCAGTACTTC. It specifies CASSLSGDFKIYEQYF.

The V call is TRBV13, the J call TRBJ2-2, with D uncertain. The V and J ends lost 4 bases and 5 bases respectively, with 17 bases between them. The CDR3 covers 16 residues. The germline V gene encodes CDR1 PRHDT and CDR2 FYEKMQ (reference sequence). CDR3 loop: CASSYGRQEGTGELFF. Written as DNA, the CDR3 is TGTGCCAGCAGCTATGGTCGCCAGGAAGGAACCGGGGAGCTGTTTTTT.

The J gene is TRBJ2-3, the V gene TRBV5-1, with 9 positions matching TRBD1. Germline trimming cut 4 bases from V and 4 bases from J; bases unmatched to any gene: 4. This CDR3 has 14 amino acids. The germline V gene encodes CDR1 SGHRS and CDR2 YFSETQ. The CDR3 DNA reads TGCGCCAGCAGCCAGGGACAGGGTGCAGATACGCAGTATTTT. Translated, it gives CASSQGQGADTQYF.

The chain employs TRBV5-6 and TRBJ2-1; D possibly corresponds to TRBD2 (5 bases). The V gene's germline CDR1 is SGHDT and CDR2 YYEEEE. The ends were cut back, 2 bases at V and 9 bases at J, with 27 bases in the middle. This CDR3 region has 18 residues. CDR3 protein: CASSFGVSPLTRLFEQFF. The CDR3 DNA is TGTGCCAGCAGCTTCGGTGTGAGTCCCCTGACCCGACTATTTGAGCAGTTCTTC. The entire variable domain, with the rest obtained from reference TRBV5-6 and TRBJ2-1, is as follows: DAGVTQSPTHLIKTRGQQVTLRCSPKSGHDTVSWYQQALGQGPQFIFQYYEEEERQRGNFPDRFSGHQFPNYSSELNVNALLLGDSALYLCASSFGVSPLTRLFEQFFGPGTRLTVL.

The chain joins TRBV29-1 to TRBJ2-3, with D perhaps TRBD1 (5 bases). The germline CDR1 and CDR2 sequences are SQVTM and ANQGSEA. The CDR3 has 13 amino acids. V lost 4 bases and J lost 1, with 9 bases in between. DNA for the CDR3: TGCAGCGTTGCGGGCAGGGGCACAGATACGCAGTATTTT. Translating it yields CSVAGRGTDTQYF.

CDR3 in DNA: TGTGCCAGCAGTATGGACAGCCGGGGCACCGGGGAGCTGTTTTTT. It specifies CASSMDSRGTGELFF. This chain connects TRBV2 to TRBJ2-2, with D maybe TRBD1 (6 bases). V lost 5 bases to trimming and J lost 4 bases, with 14 bases between them. CDR3 length: 15 amino acids. The germline V gene has CDR1 SNHLY and CDR2 FYNNEI.

The V and J genes are TRBV5-1 and TRBJ1-2; TRBD1 aligns across 9 bases. Germline-derived CDR1 and CDR2 are SGHRS and YFSETQ. This CDR3 contains 13 residues. V lost 2 bases and J lost 4; bases outside the gene matches: 0. The CDR3 sequence: CASSLQGAYGYTF. CDR3 DNA sequence: TGCGCCAGCAGCTTACAGGGGGCCTATGGCTACACCTTC.

The chain employs TRBV7-9 and TRBJ1-1; D not resolved. The CDR3 extends over 16 amino acids. From germline, CDR1 is SEHNR and CDR2 FQNEAQ (reference sequence). V shed 6 bases and J shed 6 bases, with 23 bases lying between them. The DNA for the CDR3 is TGTGCCAGCAGACTTAGGTTTGGCCCCCAGGTGTCTGAAGCTTTCTTT. Residues: CASRLRFGPQVSEAFF. Looking up the rest from reference TRBV7-9 and TRBJ1-1 gives the full variable domain: DTGVSQNPRHKITKRGQNVTFRCDPISEHNRLYWYRQTLGQGPEFLTYFQNEAQLEKSRLLSDRFSAERPKGSFSTLEIQRTEQGDSAMYLCASRLRFGPQVSEAFFGQGTRLTVV.

This chain joins TRBV24-1 and TRBJ2-6; 9 nucleotides match TRBD2. Germline trimming cut 7 bases from V and 3 bases from J; bases unmatched to any gene: 3. Germline CDR1 and CDR2: KGHDR and SFDVKD. The length of the CDR3 is 15 residues. CDR3: CATRAGGNGANVLTF. CDR3 in DNA: TGTGCCACCAGGGCGGGAGGGAATGGGGCCAACGTCCTGACTTTC.

The gene calls are TRBV7-9 and TRBJ2-1; a weak D match, TRBD1 (5 bases). The CDR3 runs to 14 residues. V lost 2 bases, J lost 7 bases, and 12 bases lay in between. The germline V gene has CDR1 SEHNR and CDR2 FQNEAQ (reference sequence). CDR3 sequence: CASSLRLGANEQFF. CDR3 nucleotides: TGTGCCAGCAGCTTACGTCTAGGGGCTAATGAGCAGTTCTTC.

This chain joins TRBV7-9 and TRBJ2-1; no definite D call. V lost 5 bases to trimming and J lost 8 bases, with 19 bases between them. This CDR3 has 15 residues. The V gene's germline CDR1 is SEHNR and CDR2 FQNEAQ (reference sequence). This CDR3 is CASSRPSGRFYEQFF. CDR3 in DNA: TGTGCCAGCAGCCGCCCTTCAGGTCGGTTCTATGAGCAGTTCTTC.

The rearrangement joins TRBV4-1 to TRBJ2-1, with 12 bases identical to TRBD2. The V gene's germline CDR1 is MGHRA and CDR2 YSYEKL. CDR3 length: 15 amino acids. V trimming: 4 bases; J trimming: 5 bases; junction bases outside the gene matches: 3. The CDR3 protein is CASSLWTSGNNEQFF. CDR3 coding DNA: TGCGCCAGCAGCCTGTGGACTAGCGGGAACAATGAGCAGTTCTTC.

V usage is TRBV28 and J usage is TRBJ2-1; no reliable D call. CDR1 is MDHEN, CDR2 SYDVKM, per germline. Trimming left V 6 bases short and J 7 bases short, with 10 bases between. This CDR3 region has 12 residues. The CDR3: CASRGPRNEQFF. As DNA, the CDR3 is TGTGCCAGCAGGGGCCCTCGGAATGAGCAGTTCTTC.

The CDR3 DNA sequence: TGTGCCAGCAGTTTACTAGAGAGCACAGATACGCAGTATTTT. Protein: CASSLLESTDTQYF. The V and J genes are TRBV28 and TRBJ2-3; D is unclear. Trimming took off 2 bases at V and 0 bases at J, with 6 bases between the two ends. The CDR3 totals 14 residues. Germline loops: CDR1 MDHEN, CDR2 SYDVKM.

The chain has TRBV28 and TRBJ2-5; D uncertain. The V end lost 6 bases, the J end lost 7 bases, and 12 bases lay between the germline ends. The CDR3 totals 12 residues. CDR1 is MDHEN and CDR2 is SYDVKM in the germline V gene. DNA of the CDR3: TGTGCCAGCAGACTCCTGCATGGGACCCAGTACTTC. This codes for CASRLLHGTQYF.

This chain joins TRBV6-2 or TRBV6-3 and TRBJ2-7, with 12 bases lining up with TRBD2. The CDR3 is 15 residues long. Germline V gene data show CDR1 as MNHEY and CDR2 as SVGEGT. V lost 4 bases, J lost 6 bases, and 7 bases stayed unmatched. The CDR3: CASSSTSGSFIEQYF. In nucleotides, the CDR3 is TGTGCCAGCAGTTCGACTAGCGGGAGCTTTATCGAGCAGTACTTC.

This clone was observed a few times. J is TRBJ2-7 and V is TRBV29-1; D remains ambiguous. The V end lost 1 base, the J end lost 5 bases, and 9 bases lay between the germline ends. The CDR3 length is 12 residues. CDR1 is SQVTM and CDR2 is ANQGSEA in the germline V gene. The CDR3 DNA reads as TGCAGCGTTGAAGTTGGCCTGGACGAGCAGTACTTC. It translates to CSVEVGLDEQYF.

The chain links TRBV18 to TRBJ2-5, with TRBD2 matching over 12 bases. CDR3 length: 16 amino acids. The ends lost 1 base at V and 3 bases at J; junction bases unmatched: 3. Germline CDR1 KGHSH, CDR2 LQKENI. CDR3 region: CASSPRLAGGEETQYF. The CDR3 DNA sequence: TGTGCCAGCTCACCACGCCTAGCGGGAGGGGAAGAGACCCAGTACTTC.

This chain's CDR3 is CSARNSYEQYF. The CDR3 DNA sequence: TGCAGTGCCAGGAACTCCTACGAGCAGTACTTC. V is TRBV20-1 and J is TRBJ2-7; no definite D call. The length of the CDR3 is 11 residues. The V end was cut by 6 bases, the J end by 0 bases, with 6 bases between. The germline V gene encodes CDR1 DFQATT and CDR2 SNEGSKA (reference sequence).

This clone was detected a few times. This chain connects TRBV6-5 to TRBJ2-7; 13 bases agree with TRBD2. This CDR3 has 13 residues. The trim removed 6 bases at V and 8 bases at J, leaving 4 bases unmatched. Germline assignment: CDR1 MNHEY and CDR2 SVGAGI. The DNA of the CDR3 is TGTGCCAGCAGCGAGGGACTAGCGGGAAAGCAGTACTTC. It is translated as CASSEGLAGKQYF.